The TCR beta chain described here comes from a study of blood T cell repertoires in COVID-19. About the research overall: The origin of the acute and convalescent COVID-19 samples was the United States, Italy and Spain. Sources were T cells, B-cell-depleted T cells, or PBMCs; the material itself was cDNA or gDNA.

The germline V gene encodes CDR1 SGHDT and CDR2 YYEEEE. V was pared by 4 bases and J by 0 bases, with 20 bases between. This CDR3 has 18 amino acids. The authors' processing: Reference gene primer amplification in the assay estimated nucleated cell counts. Only in-frame clones appear in the TCRdb table, and some are missing; sequencing was by immunoSEQ multiplex PCR. D and trimming were read from the DNA, whereas the V and J calls and clone size are those reported in that table. The profile covers over 150,000 clones, with around 79% appearing a single time and about 26% taken by the ten largest. The clonotype was recovered from a woman aged 65 to 85 with acute or convalescent COVID-19. Sequenced input: peripheral blood. The chain has TRBV5-6 and TRBJ1-3; weak D call: TRBD1 (6 bases). The CDR3 reads CASSRLDGTGTSGNTIYF. DNA for the CDR3: TGTGCCAGCAGCCGATTAGACGGAACAGGGACCTCTGGAAACACCATATATTTT.